Presented here are 13 T cell receptor beta chains from one specimen sequenced in a study of blood T cell repertoires in COVID-19. Method: immunoSEQ multiplex PCR; TCRdb's copy keeps in-frame clones and lacks some. Of 75,000 to 95,000 clones in the sample, around 78% were seen once. Sequencing input: peripheral blood. These receptors were obtained from a man in his 60s with COVID-19, enrolled during active disease.

V and J are TRBV5-8 and TRBJ1-6, with D uncertain. The V gene's germline CDR1 is SGHTS and CDR2 YDEGEE. CDR3 size: 16 residues. Trimming left V 6 bases short and J 0 bases short, with 13 bases between. CDR3 sequence reads: CASTPEMSSYNSPLHF. The CDR3 DNA reads TGTGCCAGCACCCCGGAGATGAGCTCCTATAATTCACCCCTCCACTTT.

The genes are TRBV7-3 and TRBJ1-2; possible D gene TRBD1, 6 bases. The germline CDR1 and CDR2 sequences are SGHTA and FQGTGA. V shed 5 bases and J shed 4 bases, with 17 bases lying between them. CDR3 size: 15 residues. CDR3 amino acids: CASSNSGQKPYGYTF. The CDR3 region has the DNA TGTGCCAGCAGCAATTCCGGACAGAAACCCTATGGCTACACCTTC.

V and J are TRBV7-8 and TRBJ2-3; 14 bases line up with TRBD2. This CDR3 is built from 17 residues. V gave up 4 bases and J gave up 1 base; unmatched junction bases: 4. In germline, CDR1 is SGHVS, CDR2 FQNEAQ. CDR3 bases: TGTGCCAGCAGCTCCAGGACTAGCGGGGGGCGCACAGATACGCAGTATTTT. Translation: CASSSRTSGGRTDTQYF.

CDR3 sequence: CASSYVAGGTSYEQYF. CDR3 sequence (DNA): TGTGCCAGCAGCTACGTAGCGGGGGGGACATCCTACGAGCAGTACTTC. The V call is TRBV11-2, the J call TRBJ2-7; 11 nucleotides agree with TRBD2. Germline loops: CDR1 SGHAT, CDR2 FQNNGV. Trimming took 4 bases from V and 1 from J; bases not matched to a gene: 6. There are 16 residues in the CDR3.

The J gene is TRBJ1-2, the V gene TRBV5-1, with a tentative D call TRBD1 (5 bases). V was pared by 3 bases and J by 10 bases, with 13 bases between. The CDR3 runs to 12 residues. In germline, CDR1 is SGHRS, CDR2 YFSETQ. The CDR3 nucleotides read TGCGCCAGCAGCTCGGGGGGTAACGTCTACACCTTC. Amino acids: CASSSGGNVYTF.

The genes are TRBV11-3 and TRBJ1-1; TRBD1 is a possible D gene (6 bases). The CDR3 has 14 residues. V lost 1 base and J lost 8, with 14 bases in between. The germline gives CDR1 SGHNT, CDR2 YENEEA. The CDR3 bases are TGTGCCAGCAGCTTAGGGGGGACGGGGGGCGAAGCTTTCTTT. It codes for CASSLGGTGGEAFF.

This clone occurred a few times. The chain combines TRBV5-1 with TRBJ2-7; D may be TRBD2 (5 bases). Germline loops: CDR1 SGHRS, CDR2 YFSETQ. The CDR3 has 13 residues. V lost 4 bases to trimming and J lost 3 bases, with 11 bases between them. CDR3 nucleotides: TGCGCCAGCAGCCTTAGCGACATCTACGAGCAGTACTTC. This codes for CASSLSDIYEQYF.

This sequence joins TRBV20-1 and TRBJ2-1; D is ambiguous. The CDR3 has 11 residues. Germline values: CDR1 DFQATT, CDR2 SNEGSKA (reference sequence). With 3 bases removed from V and 10 bases from J, the gap between germline ends came to 10 bases. The CDR3 reads CSARPSLEQFF. CDR3 coding DNA: TGCAGTGCTAGGCCCAGTTTGGAGCAGTTCTTC.

This chain links TRBV10-3 with TRBJ2-2; TRBD2 aligns across 7 bases. Per the germline V gene, CDR1 is ENHRY and CDR2 is SYGVKD. The CDR3 runs 14 residues. V trimming: 8 bases; J trimming: 2 bases; junction bases outside the gene matches: 5. For the CDR3, the DNA is TGTGCCATCGAGGCTAGCGGTAACACCGGGGAGCTGTTTTTT. It yields the protein CAIEASGNTGELFF.

The chain combines TRBV27 with TRBJ2-1; D is undetermined. Germline values: CDR1 MNHEY, CDR2 SMNVEV (reference sequence). The CDR3 contains 14 residues. The V end lost 6 bases, the J end lost 4 bases, and 13 bases lay between the germline ends. For the CDR3, the DNA is TGTGCCAGCAGGTCAGGTAGTGGTTACAATGAGCAGTTCTTC. Translation: CASRSGSGYNEQFF.

This clone was recorded at least ten times. The CDR3 DNA follows: TGTGCCAGCAGTCCCCGGACTAGCGGGAGGCACGAGCAGTACTTC. Amino acid sequence: CASSPRTSGRHEQYF. The genes are TRBV6-5 and TRBJ2-7; TRBD2 agrees at 14 bases. The CDR3 spans 15 residues. Germline loops: CDR1 MNHEY, CDR2 SVGAGI. The V gene end was trimmed by 5 bases and the J gene end by 5 bases; junction bases not matched to a gene: 5.

This clone was counted between two and nine times. The CDR3 protein is CATAGVGETQYF. DNA for the CDR3: TGTGCCACCGCCGGGGTAGGTGAGACCCAGTACTTC. This chain joins TRBV24-1 and TRBJ2-5, with D possibly being TRBD2 (5 bases). The CDR3 has 12 amino acids. V gave up 9 bases and J gave up 5 bases, with 12 bases separating them. Germline V gene data show CDR1 as KGHDR and CDR2 as SFDVKD.

This clone was picked up a small number of times. The CDR3 is CASSDLLGRTEAFF. DNA for the CDR3: TGTGCCAGCAGTGACCTGTTGGGGAGAACTGAAGCTTTCTTT. The gene calls are TRBV2 and TRBJ1-1, with no clear D. CDR3 length: 14 amino acids. V lost 3 bases and J 5 bases, leaving 13 bases between the germline ends. Per the germline V gene, CDR1 is SNHLY and CDR2 is FYNNEI. Full variable domain (missing parts from reference TRBV2 and TRBJ1-1): EPEVTQTPSHQVTQMGQEVILRCVPISNHLYFYWYRQILGQKVEFLVSFYNNEISEKSEIFDDQFSVERPDGSNFTLKIRSTKLEDSAMYFCASSDLLGRTEAFFGQGTRLTVV.